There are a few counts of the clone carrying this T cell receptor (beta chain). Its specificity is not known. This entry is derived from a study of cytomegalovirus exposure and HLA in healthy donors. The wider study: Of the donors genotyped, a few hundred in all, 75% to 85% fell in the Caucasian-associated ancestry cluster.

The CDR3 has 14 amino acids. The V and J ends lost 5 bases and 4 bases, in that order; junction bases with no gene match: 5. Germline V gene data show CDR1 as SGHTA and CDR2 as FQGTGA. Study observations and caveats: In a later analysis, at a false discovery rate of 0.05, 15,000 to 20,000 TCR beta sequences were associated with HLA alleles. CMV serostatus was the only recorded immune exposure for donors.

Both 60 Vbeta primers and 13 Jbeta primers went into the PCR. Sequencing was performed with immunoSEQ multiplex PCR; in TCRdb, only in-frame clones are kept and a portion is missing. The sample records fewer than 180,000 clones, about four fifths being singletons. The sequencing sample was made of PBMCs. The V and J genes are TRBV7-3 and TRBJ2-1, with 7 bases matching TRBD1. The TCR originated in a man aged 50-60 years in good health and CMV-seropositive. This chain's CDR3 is CASSRGGLYNEQFF. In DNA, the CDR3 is TGTGCCAGCAGCAGAGGGGGCCTATACAATGAGCAGTTCTTC.